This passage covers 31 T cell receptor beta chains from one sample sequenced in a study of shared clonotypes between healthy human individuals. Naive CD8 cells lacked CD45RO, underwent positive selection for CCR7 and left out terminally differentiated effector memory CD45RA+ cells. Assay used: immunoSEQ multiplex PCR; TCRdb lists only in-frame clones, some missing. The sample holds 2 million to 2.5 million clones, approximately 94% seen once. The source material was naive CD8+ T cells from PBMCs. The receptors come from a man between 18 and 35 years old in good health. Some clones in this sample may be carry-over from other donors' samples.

Written as DNA, the CDR3 is TGCGCCAGCAGCCCCTCAGAGGGTGTCGAGCAGTACTTC. It is translated as CASSPSEGVEQYF. J is TRBJ2-7 and V is TRBV4-3, with D maybe TRBD2 (5 bases). Trimming removed 4 bases from V and 6 bases from J, with 13 bases in between. Germline V gene sequence: CDR1 LGHNA, CDR2 YSLEER. This CDR3 is built from 13 residues.

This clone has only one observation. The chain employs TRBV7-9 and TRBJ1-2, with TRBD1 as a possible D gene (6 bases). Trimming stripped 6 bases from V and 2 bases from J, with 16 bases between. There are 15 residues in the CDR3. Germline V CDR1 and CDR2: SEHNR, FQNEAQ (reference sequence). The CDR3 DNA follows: TGTGCCAGCAGTGGGGCGACAGGAGGGAACTATGGCTACACCTTC. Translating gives CASSGATGGNYGYTF.

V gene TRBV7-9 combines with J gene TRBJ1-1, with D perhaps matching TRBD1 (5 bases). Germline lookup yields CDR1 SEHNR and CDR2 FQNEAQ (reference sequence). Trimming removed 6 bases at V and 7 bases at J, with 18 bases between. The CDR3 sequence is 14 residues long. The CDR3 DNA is TGTGCCAGCAGTACCGGAAACAGGAGATTTGAAGCTTTCTTT. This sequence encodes CASSTGNRRFEAFF.

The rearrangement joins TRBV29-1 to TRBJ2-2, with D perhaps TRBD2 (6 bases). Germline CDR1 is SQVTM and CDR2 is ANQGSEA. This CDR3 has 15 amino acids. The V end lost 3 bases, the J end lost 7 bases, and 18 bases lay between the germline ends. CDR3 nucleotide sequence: TGCAGCGTTGAGATGAGGCAGGGAGGCATCGGGGAGCTGTTTTTT. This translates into CSVEMRQGGIGELFF.

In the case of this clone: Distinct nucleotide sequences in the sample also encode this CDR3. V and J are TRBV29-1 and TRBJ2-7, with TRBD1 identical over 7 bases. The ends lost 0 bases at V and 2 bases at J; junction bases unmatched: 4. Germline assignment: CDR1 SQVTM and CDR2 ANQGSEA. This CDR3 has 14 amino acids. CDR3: CSVEDRDRPYEQYF. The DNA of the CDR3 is TGCAGCGTTGAAGATCGGGACAGACCCTACGAGCAGTACTTC.

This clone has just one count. The CDR3 reads CASSEEKYEQYF. CDR3 nucleotide sequence: TGTGCCAGCAGTGAAGAGAAATACGAGCAGTACTTC. The rearrangement links TRBV6-1 to TRBJ2-7; D is unresolved. Trimming left V 1 base short and J 4 bases short, with 5 bases between. This CDR3 has 12 residues. CDR1 is MNHNS and CDR2 is SASEGT in the germline V gene.

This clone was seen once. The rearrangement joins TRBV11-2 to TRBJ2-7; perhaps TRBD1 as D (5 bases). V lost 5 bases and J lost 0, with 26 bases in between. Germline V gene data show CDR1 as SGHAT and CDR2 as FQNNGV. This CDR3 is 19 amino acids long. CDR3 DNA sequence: TGTGCCAGCAGCACCCCCGAAGGGGCCACAGCGTACAGCTCCTACGAGCAGTACTTC. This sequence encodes CASSTPEGATAYSSYEQYF.

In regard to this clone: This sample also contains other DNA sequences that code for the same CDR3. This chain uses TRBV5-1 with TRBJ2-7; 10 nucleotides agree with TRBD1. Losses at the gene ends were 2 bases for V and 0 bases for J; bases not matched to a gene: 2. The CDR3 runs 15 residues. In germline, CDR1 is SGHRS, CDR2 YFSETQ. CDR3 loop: CASSLDRGPSYEQYF. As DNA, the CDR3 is TGCGCCAGCAGCTTAGACAGGGGGCCCTCCTACGAGCAGTACTTC.

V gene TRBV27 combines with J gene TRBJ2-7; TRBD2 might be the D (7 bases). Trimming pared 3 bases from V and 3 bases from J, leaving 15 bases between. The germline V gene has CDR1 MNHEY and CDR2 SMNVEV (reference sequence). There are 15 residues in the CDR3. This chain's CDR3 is CASSFFGGRSYEQYF. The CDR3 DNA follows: TGTGCCAGCAGTTTTTTCGGGGGGCGAAGCTACGAGCAGTACTTC.

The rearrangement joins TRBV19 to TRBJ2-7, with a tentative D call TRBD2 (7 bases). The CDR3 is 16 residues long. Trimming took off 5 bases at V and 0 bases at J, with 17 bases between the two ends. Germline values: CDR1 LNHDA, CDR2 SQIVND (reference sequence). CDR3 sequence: CASSLNGEGVSYEQYF. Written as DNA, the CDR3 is TGTGCCAGTAGTTTAAACGGGGAGGGGGTCTCCTACGAGCAGTACTTC.

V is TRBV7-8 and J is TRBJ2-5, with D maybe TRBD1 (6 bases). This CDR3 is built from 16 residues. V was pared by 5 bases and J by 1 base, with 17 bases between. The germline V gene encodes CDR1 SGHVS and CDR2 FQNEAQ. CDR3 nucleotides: TGTGCCAGCAGCACTACCTGGACAGCTGTCCAAGAGACCCAGTACTTC. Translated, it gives CASSTTWTAVQETQYF.

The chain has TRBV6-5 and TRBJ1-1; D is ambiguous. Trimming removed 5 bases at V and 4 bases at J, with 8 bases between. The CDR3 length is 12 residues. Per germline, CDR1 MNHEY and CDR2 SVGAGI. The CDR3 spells CASSMDGTEAFF. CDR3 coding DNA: TGTGCCAGCAGTATGGACGGCACTGAAGCTTTCTTT.

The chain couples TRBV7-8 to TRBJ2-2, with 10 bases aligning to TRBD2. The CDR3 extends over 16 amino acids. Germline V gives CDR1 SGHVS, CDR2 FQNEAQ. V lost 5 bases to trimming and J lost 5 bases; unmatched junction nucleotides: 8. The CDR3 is CASSPTLAGDTGELFF. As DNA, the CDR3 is TGTGCCAGCAGCCCCACGCTAGCGGGAGATACCGGGGAGCTGTTTTTT. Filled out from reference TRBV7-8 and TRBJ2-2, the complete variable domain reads GAGVSQSPRYKVAKRGQDVALRCDPISGHVSLFWYQQALGQGPEFLTYFQNEAQLDKSGLPSDRFFAERPEGSVSTLKIQRTQQEDSAVYLCASSPTLAGDTGELFFGEGSRLTVL.

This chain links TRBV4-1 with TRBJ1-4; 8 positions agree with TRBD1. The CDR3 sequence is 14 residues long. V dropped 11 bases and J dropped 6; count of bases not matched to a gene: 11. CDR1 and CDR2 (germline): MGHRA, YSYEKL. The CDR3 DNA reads TGCGCCGGGGCCCCCACAGGGGGTTATGAAAAACTGTTTTTT. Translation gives CAGAPTGGYEKLFF.

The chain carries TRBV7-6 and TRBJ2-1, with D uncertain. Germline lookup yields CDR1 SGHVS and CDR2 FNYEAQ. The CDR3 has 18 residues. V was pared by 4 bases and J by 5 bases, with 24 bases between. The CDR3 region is CASSSFPNTSPANNEQFF. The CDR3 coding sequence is TGTGCCAGCAGCTCATTCCCGAATACGTCCCCGGCCAACAATGAGCAGTTCTTC.

The chain's CDR3 is CASSAGTGGNSPLHF. The CDR3 bases are TGTGCCAGCAGTGCCGGGACAGGGGGTAATTCACCCCTCCACTTT. The V and J genes are TRBV25-1 and TRBJ1-6, with 11 positions matching TRBD1. Germline V gene sequence: CDR1 MGHDK, CDR2 SYGVNS. J was trimmed by 6 bases and V by 4 bases; bases with no gene match: 2. The CDR3 has 15 amino acids.

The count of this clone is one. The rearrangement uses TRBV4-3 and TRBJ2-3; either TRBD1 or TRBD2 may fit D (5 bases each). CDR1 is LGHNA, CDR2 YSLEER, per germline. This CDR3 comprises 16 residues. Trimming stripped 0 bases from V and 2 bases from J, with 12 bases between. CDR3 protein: CASSQDGDLITDTQYF. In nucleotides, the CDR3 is TGCGCCAGCAGCCAAGATGGGGACCTTATCACAGATACGCAGTATTTT.

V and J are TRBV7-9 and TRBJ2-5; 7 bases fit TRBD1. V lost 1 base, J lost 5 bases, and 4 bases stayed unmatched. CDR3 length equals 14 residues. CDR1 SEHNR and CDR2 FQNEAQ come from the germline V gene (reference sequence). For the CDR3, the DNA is TGTGCCAGCAGCTTAGAGACAGGGTGGGAGACCCAGTACTTC. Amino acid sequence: CASSLETGWETQYF.

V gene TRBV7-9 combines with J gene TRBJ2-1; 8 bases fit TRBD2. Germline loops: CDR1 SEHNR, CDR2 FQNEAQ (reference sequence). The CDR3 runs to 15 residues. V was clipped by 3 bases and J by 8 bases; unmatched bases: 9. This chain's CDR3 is CASSFSSGEEDEQFF. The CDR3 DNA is TGTGCCAGCAGCTTCAGTAGCGGGGAAGAGGATGAGCAGTTCTTC.

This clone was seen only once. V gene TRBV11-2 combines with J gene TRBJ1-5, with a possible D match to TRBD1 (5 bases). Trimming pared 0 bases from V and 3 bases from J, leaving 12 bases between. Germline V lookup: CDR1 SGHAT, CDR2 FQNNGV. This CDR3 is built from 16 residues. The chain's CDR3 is CASSLDGPGLNQPQHF. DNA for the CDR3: TGTGCCAGCAGCTTAGATGGTCCAGGGCTCAATCAGCCCCAGCATTTT.

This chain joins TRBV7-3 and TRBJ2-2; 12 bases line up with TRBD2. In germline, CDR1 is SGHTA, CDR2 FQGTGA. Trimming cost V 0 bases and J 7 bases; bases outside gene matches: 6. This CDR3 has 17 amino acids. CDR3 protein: CASSLTASGRANGELFF. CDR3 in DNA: TGTGCCAGCAGCTTAACGGCTAGCGGGAGGGCTAACGGGGAGCTGTTTTTT.

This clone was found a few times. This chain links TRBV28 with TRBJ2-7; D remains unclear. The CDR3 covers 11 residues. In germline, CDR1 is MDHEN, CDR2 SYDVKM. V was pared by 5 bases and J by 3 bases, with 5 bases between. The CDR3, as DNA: TGTGCCAGCAGTCAAAACTACGAGCAGTACTTC. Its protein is CASSQNYEQYF.

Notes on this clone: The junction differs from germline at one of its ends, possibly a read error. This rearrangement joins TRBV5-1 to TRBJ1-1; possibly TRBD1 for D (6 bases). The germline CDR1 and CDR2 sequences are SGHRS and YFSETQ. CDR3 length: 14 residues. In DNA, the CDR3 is TGCGCCAGCAGCTCTTACCGGGACAACATTGAAGCTTTCTTT. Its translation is CASSSYRDNIEAFF.

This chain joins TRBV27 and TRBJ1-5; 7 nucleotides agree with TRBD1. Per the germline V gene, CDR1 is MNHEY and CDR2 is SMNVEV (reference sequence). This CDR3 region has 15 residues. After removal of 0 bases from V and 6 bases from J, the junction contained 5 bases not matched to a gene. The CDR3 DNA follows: TGTGCCAGCAGTTTATCGGCCAGGGGGAGTCAGCCCCAGCATTTT. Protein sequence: CASSLSARGSQPQHF.

The CDR3 protein is CASTARREATEQYF. DNA for the CDR3: TGTGCCAGCACTGCTAGGCGGGAGGCAACCGAGCAGTACTTC. This chain connects TRBV27 to TRBJ2-7; 8 nucleotides match TRBD2. The CDR3 is 14 amino acids. Germline CDR1 and CDR2: MNHEY and SMNVEV (reference sequence). V lost 7 bases, J lost 6 bases, and 11 bases stayed unmatched.

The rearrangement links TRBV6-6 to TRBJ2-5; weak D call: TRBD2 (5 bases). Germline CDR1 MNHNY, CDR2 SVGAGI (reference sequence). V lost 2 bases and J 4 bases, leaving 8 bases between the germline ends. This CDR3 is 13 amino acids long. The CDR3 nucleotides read TGTGCCAGCAGTTACGGACTCCTAGAGACCCAGTACTTC. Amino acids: CASSYGLLETQYF.

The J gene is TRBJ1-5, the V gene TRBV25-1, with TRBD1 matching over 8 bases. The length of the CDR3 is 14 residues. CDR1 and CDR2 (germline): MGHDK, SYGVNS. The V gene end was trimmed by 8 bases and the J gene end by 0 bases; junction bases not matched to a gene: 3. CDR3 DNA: TGTGCCAGCGGACAGGGTTATAGCAATCAGCCCCAGCATTTT. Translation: CASGQGYSNQPQHF.

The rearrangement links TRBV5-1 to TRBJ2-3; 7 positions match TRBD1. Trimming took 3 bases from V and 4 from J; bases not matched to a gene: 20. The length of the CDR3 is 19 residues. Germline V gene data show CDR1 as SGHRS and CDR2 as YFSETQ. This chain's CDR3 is CASSWDSLGAHTQSDTQYF. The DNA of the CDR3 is TGCGCCAGCAGCTGGGACAGCCTCGGGGCACACACACAATCAGATACGCAGTATTTT. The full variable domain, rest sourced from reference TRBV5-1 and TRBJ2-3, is KAGVTQTPRYLIKTRGQQVTLSCSPISGHRSVSWYQQTPGQGLQFLFEYFSETQRNKGNFPGRFSGRQFSNSRSEMNVSTLELGDSALYLCASSWDSLGAHTQSDTQYFGPGTRLTVL.

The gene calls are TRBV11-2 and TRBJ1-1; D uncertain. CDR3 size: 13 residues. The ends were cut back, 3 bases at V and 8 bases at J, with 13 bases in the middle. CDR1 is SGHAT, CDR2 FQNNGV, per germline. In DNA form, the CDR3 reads TGTGCCAGCAGCTTGGGCCCGATGGGGGAAGCTTTCTTT. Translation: CASSLGPMGEAFF.

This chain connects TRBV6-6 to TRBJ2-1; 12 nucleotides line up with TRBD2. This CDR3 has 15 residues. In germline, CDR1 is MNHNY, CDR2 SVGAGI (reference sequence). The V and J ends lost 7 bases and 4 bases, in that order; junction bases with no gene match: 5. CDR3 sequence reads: CASTSGRALYNEQFF. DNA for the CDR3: TGTGCCAGCACTAGCGGGAGGGCTTTGTACAATGAGCAGTTCTTC.

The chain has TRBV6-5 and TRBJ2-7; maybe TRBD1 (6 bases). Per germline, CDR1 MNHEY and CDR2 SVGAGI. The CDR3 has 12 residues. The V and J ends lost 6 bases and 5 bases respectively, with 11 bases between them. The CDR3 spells CASSLTGNEQYF. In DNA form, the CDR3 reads TGTGCCAGCAGCCTGACAGGCAACGAGCAGTACTTC.